What follows are 12 T cell receptor beta chains derived from one specimen sequenced in a study of PD-1 blockade in classical Hodgkin lymphoma. TCRdb keeps only in-frame clones here, not all; method: immunoSEQ multiplex PCR. This repertoire shows about 17,000 clones, approximately 80% found once; its top ten account for under 2%. Time point given: cycle 4 day 1 (C4D1), after 6 weeks of nivolumab. All patients experienced relapse after autologous stem cell transplantation, and brentuximab vedotin exposure was variable. Magnetic negative selection served to purify CD4+ T cells out of PBMCs that had been thawed. The source was CD4+ T cells from blood, collected before the fourth cycle of nivolumab. Receptors originate from a human donor with classical Hodgkin lymphoma.

The chain is built from TRBV28 and TRBJ2-7; no clear D gene. The V gene's germline CDR1 is MDHEN and CDR2 SYDVKM. Trimming cost V 6 bases and J 2 bases, with 14 bases left between them. This CDR3 is 14 amino acids long. CDR3 nucleotide sequence: TGTGCCAGCAGCCCCGGGCCCCGGGCCTACGAGCAGTACTTC. This translates into CASSPGPRAYEQYF.

The V gene is TRBV5-1, the J gene TRBJ2-1; 12 bases are a match to TRBD2. The CDR3 contains 17 residues. V trimming: 0 bases; J trimming: 3 bases; junction bases outside the gene matches: 4. Germline lookup yields CDR1 SGHRS and CDR2 YFSETQ. The CDR3 nucleotides read TGCGCCAGCAGCTTGGCCAAACTAGCGGGAGGCTACAATGAGCAGTTCTTC. Translated, it gives CASSLAKLAGGYNEQFF.

The chain has TRBV11-3 and TRBJ2-3, with D unresolved. The germline gives CDR1 SGHNT, CDR2 YENEEA. The CDR3 has 14 amino acids. V was pared by 1 base and J by 4 bases, with 9 bases between. CDR3 loop: CASSLGLQSDTQYF. The CDR3 nucleotides are TGTGCCAGCAGCTTAGGACTCCAATCAGATACGCAGTATTTT. Looking up the rest from reference TRBV11-3 and TRBJ2-3 gives the full variable domain: EAGVVQSPRYKIIEKKQPVAFWCNPISGHNTLYWYLQNLGQGPELLIRYENEEAVDDSQLPKDRFSAERLKGVDSTLKIQPAELGDSAVYLCASSLGLQSDTQYFGPGTRLTVL.

The CDR3 DNA sequence: TGTGCCAGCAGCTTTAATAATGAAAAACTGTTTTTT. Translation gives CASSFNNEKLFF. The chain couples TRBV7-6 to TRBJ1-4, with D uncertain. The V gene's germline CDR1 is SGHVS and CDR2 FNYEAQ. The CDR3 spans 12 residues. V shed 3 bases and J shed 4 bases, with 3 bases lying between them. The full variable domain, its missing parts supplied by reference TRBV7-6 and TRBJ1-4, is GAGVSQSPRYKVTKRGQDVALRCDPISGHVSLYWYRQALGQGPEFLTYFNYEAQQDKSGLPNDRFSAERPEGSISTLTIQRTEQRDSAMYRCASSFNNEKLFFGSGTQLSVL.

The V call is TRBV15, the J call TRBJ2-7; unclear D gene. The CDR3 totals 13 residues. Trimming left V 3 bases short and J 7 bases short, with 13 bases between. Germline assignment: CDR1 LNHNV and CDR2 YYDKDF (reference sequence). This chain's CDR3 is CATSREMLREQYF. CDR3 sequence (DNA): TGTGCCACCAGCAGGGAAATGCTGCGGGAGCAGTACTTC.

CDR3 sequence: CASSYSKADSYEQYF. The CDR3 nucleotides are TGTGCCAGCAGTTACTCGAAGGCAGACTCCTACGAGCAGTACTTC. V gene TRBV6-5 combines with J gene TRBJ2-7; D remains ambiguous. Germline V gene sequence: CDR1 MNHEY, CDR2 SVGAGI. V dropped 0 bases and J dropped 0 bases, with 9 bases sitting between them. The CDR3 totals 15 residues.

The genes are TRBV30 and TRBJ2-3; TRBD1 matches 7 bases. With V trimmed by 2 bases and J by 3 bases, 8 bases remained unmatched. Germline V CDR1 and CDR2: GTSNPN, SVGIG (reference sequence). CDR3 length: 15 amino acids. CDR3 DNA: TGTGCCTGGAGTAGACAGGGTGGGCGGACAGATACGCAGTATTTT. Its translation: CAWSRQGGRTDTQYF.

This clone was detected a few times. This chain uses TRBV18 with TRBJ1-5; D remains ambiguous. In germline, CDR1 is KGHSH, CDR2 LQKENI. V gave up 8 bases and J gave up 7 bases, with 15 bases separating them. This CDR3 is 13 amino acids long. This chain's CDR3 is CASTYDNAQPQHF. In DNA form, the CDR3 reads TGTGCCAGCACCTACGATAATGCCCAGCCCCAGCATTTT.

This clone was found a few times. The genes are TRBV5-1 and TRBJ2-3, with unresolved D. This CDR3 is built from 16 residues. V lost 3 bases and J 1 base, leaving 15 bases between the germline ends. Germline V lookup: CDR1 SGHRS, CDR2 YFSETQ. CDR3 nucleotide sequence: TGCGCCAGCAGCTCCCAAGGACCGTCAGGCACAGATACGCAGTATTTT. It codes for CASSSQGPSGTDTQYF.

CDR3 sequence: CASSPRQTETQYF. The CDR3 region has the DNA TGTGCCAGCTCACCACGCCAAACAGAGACCCAGTACTTC. The chain has TRBV18 and TRBJ2-5; D ambiguous. The CDR3 extends over 13 amino acids. Trimming cost V 1 base and J 4 bases, with 7 bases left between them. Germline assignment: CDR1 KGHSH and CDR2 LQKENI.

The chain carries TRBV7-2 and TRBJ2-1; 12 bases map to TRBD2. Germline V lookup: CDR1 SGHTA, CDR2 FQGNSA. The CDR3 covers 15 residues. The V and J ends lost 5 bases and 7 bases, in that order; junction bases with no gene match: 6. The CDR3 loop reads CASSPSSGRVNEQFF. Here the CDR3 DNA reads TGTGCCAGCAGCCCGTCTAGCGGGAGGGTAAATGAGCAGTTCTTC.

The chain uses TRBV30 and TRBJ1-4; no reliable D call. V was cut by 7 bases and J by 10 bases, with 13 bases left in between. CDR3 length equals 11 residues. In germline, CDR1 is GTSNPN, CDR2 SVGIG (reference sequence). The CDR3 protein is CALEKLGKLFF. DNA of the CDR3: TGTGCCTTGGAGAAGTTGGGAAAACTGTTTTTT.